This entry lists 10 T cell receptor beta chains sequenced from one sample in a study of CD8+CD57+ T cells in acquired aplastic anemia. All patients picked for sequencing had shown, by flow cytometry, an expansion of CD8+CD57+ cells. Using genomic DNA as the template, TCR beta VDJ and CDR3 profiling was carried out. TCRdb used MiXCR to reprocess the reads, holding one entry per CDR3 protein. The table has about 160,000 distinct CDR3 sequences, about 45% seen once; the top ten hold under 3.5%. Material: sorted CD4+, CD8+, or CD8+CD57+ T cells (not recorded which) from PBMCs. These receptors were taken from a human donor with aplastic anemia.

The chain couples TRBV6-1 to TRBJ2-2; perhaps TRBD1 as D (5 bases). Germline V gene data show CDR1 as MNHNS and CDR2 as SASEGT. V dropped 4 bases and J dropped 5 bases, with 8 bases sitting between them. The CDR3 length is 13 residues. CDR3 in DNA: TGTGCCAGCAGTGGGACACAAACCGGGGAGCTGTTTTTT. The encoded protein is CASSGTQTGELFF.

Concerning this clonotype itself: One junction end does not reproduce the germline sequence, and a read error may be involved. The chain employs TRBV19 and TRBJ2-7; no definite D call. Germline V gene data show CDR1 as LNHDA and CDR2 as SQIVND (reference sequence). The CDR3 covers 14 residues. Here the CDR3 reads CASRTTRVAGEQYF. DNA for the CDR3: TGTGCTAGTAGGACGACACGGGTAGCAGGCGAGCAGTACTTC.

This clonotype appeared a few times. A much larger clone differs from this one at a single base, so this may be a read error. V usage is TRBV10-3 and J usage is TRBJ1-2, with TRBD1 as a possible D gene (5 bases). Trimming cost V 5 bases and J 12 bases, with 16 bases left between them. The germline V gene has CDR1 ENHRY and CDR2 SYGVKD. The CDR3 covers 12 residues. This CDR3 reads CAISRGTAGHTF. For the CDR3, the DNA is TGTGCCATCAGTCGAGGGACCGCGGGGCACACCTTC.

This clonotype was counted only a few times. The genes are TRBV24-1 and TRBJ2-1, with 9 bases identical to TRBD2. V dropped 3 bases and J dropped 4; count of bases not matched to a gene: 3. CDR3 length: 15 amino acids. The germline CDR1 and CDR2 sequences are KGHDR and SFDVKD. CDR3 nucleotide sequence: TGTGCCACCAGTGATAGAACTAGCGGGTACAATGAGCAGTTCTTC. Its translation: CATSDRTSGYNEQFF.

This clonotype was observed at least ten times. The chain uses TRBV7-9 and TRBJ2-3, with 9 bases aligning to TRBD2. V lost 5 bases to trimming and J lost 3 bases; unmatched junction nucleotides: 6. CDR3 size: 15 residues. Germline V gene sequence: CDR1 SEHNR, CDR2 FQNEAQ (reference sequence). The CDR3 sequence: CASSQLAGSTDTQYF. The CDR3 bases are TGTGCCAGCAGCCAACTAGCGGGTAGTACAGATACGCAGTATTTT.

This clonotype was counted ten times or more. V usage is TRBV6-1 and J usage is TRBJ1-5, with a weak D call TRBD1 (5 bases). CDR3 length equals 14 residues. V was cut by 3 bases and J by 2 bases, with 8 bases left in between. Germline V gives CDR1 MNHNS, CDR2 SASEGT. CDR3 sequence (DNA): TGTGCCAGCAGTGACAGGGTCGGCAATCAGCCCCAGCATTTT. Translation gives CASSDRVGNQPQHF.

The DNA for the CDR3 is TGTGCCAGCAGTGAACGGTCCCACAGCTCGTACTTC. Amino acids: CASSERSHSSYF. The chain recombines TRBV2 with TRBJ2-7; D is ambiguous. The CDR3 runs 12 residues. V was trimmed by 2 bases and J by 12 bases, leaving 14 bases between them. In germline, CDR1 is SNHLY, CDR2 FYNNEI.

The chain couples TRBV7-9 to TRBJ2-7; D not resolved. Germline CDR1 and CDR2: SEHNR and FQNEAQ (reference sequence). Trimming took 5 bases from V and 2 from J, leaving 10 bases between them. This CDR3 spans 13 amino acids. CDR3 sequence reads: CASSQRLAYEQYF. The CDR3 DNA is TGTGCCAGCAGCCAACGACTTGCCTACGAGCAGTACTTC.

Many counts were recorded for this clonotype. The CDR3 reads CASTRTGLTDTQYF. DNA of the CDR3: TGTGCCAGCACCCGGACAGGACTCACAGATACGCAGTATTTT. The chain joins TRBV2 to TRBJ2-3, with TRBD1 identical over 7 bases. Per the germline V gene, CDR1 is SNHLY and CDR2 is FYNNEI. The CDR3 covers 14 residues. With V trimmed by 7 bases and J by 2 bases, 6 bases remained unmatched.

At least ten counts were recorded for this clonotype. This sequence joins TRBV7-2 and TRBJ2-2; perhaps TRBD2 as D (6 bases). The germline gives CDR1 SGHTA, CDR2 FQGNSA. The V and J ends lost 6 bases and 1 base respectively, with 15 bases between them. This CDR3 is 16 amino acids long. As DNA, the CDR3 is TGTGCCAGCAGTATCTTCGGGAGTGTGAACACCGGGGAGCTGTTTTTT. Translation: CASSIFGSVNTGELFF.